This entry features one TCR beta chain sequence. This clone was seen only a few times. What this receptor recognizes is not known. Base quality data are lacking; no much larger clone is found one base away. Including the terminal cysteine and phenylalanine, the CDR3 comprises 14 residues. The retained sequence is limited to the CDR3, 42 bases, with the frame set at the first base. CDR1 is given as SGHTA and CDR2 as FQGTGA, both from the germline V gene. Relative to germline, V is 5 bases shorter and J is 3 bases shorter, with 13 bases between their ends. This entry belongs to a study of T cell responses to AZD1222 COVID-19 vaccine (dated by TCRdb to 2020 to 2023). Background on the whole study: AZD1222 recipients whose second dose came at about 4 weeks and those whose second dose came at about 12 weeks were combined into one group, since spike-specific TCR depth and breadth did not differ between the two schedules. A total of under 250 trial participants underwent TCR sequencing, of whom some 200 had received two doses of AZD1222 and 26 had received two doses of the MenACWY control vaccine. Trial participants were enrolled by age into 18-55, 56-69 and 70-plus year subgroups, with approximately 150, 28 and 58 TCR-sequenced participants respectively.

The paper as a whole reports these results and caveats: Most participants were white British and females outnumbered males, and the authors suggested that clonal diversity may have been underestimated. No day 14 peak-response samples were available, so repertoires were characterized only after the peak T cell response. CD4 TCRs associated with the vaccine covered the entire spike protein, and the dominant responses were in regions 160-218 and 743-854. In the small 56-69-year group, the increase in depth fell short of significance, most likely because of low power. Reportedly, almost half of the unique spike-specific TCRs recognized epitopes lying outside the regions that are mutated in the B.1.351 and B.1.1.7 variants. Conclusions about previously exposed vaccinees are limited, since just a handful of AZD1222 recipients were seropositive for SARS-CoV-2 at baseline. A significant rise in spike-specific TCR breadth and depth was observed after two AZD1222 doses relative to day 0 and relative to MenACWY recipients.

The sample's time point label, in plain terms: baseline before first vaccination. Samples from vaccinated people were obtained from the UK trials COV001 and COV002, which included a single-blind randomized controlled phase 2/3 trial of AZD1222 (ChAdOx1 nCoV-19) in healthy adults. For TCRbeta chain sequencing, PBMC samples from trial participants were taken at day 0 and at day 28 after the second dose. The CDR3 regions of human TCRbeta chains were analyzed by immunosequencing. The paper's processing steps were these. Repertoire TCRs were matched against a reference library of SARS-CoV-2-specific TCRs generated with the MIRA antigen-specificity platform. Breadth meant the fraction of unique TCRs that were SARS-CoV-2-associated, whereas depth meant the fraction of total T cells that were SARS-CoV-2-associated. Each spike-specific TCR was assigned to its reactive spike region and to a CD4 or CD8 class using the MIRA data. Log10-transformed breadth and depth values were compared by one-way ANOVA with Sidak's multiple comparisons tests. TCRdb's version of the immuneACCESS table is confined to in-frame rearrangements and falls short of the full clone set. An unresolved V gene accounts for under half of the shortfall where checked; the remainder is of unknown origin. The DNA was the basis for D and trimming; V, J and clone size are from that table. Across this sample there are 93,000 or so clones, with approximately 89% seen only once. In total, the top ten clones hold 20% of the sample.

The clonotype was recovered from an adult in good health. Recombination linked TRBV7-3 to TRBJ1-2; a tentative D call is TRBD1 (6 bases match). Here the sequenced sample was peripheral blood, taken on day 0 of AZD1222 vaccination. The nucleotides are TGTGCCAGCAGCCAACAGGGCGGAGACTATGGCTACACCTTC. This yields the protein CASSQQGGDYGYTF. Beyond the CDR3, the reference TRBV7-3 and TRBJ1-2 genes provide the residues; the full variable domain reads: GAGVSQTPSNKVTEKGKYVELRCDPISGHTALYWYRQSLGQGPEFLIYFQGTGAADDSGLPNDRFFAVRPEGSVSTLKIQRTERGDSAVYLCASSQQGGDYGYTFGSGTRLTVV.